These 24 T cell receptor beta chains share one sample of origin, sequenced in a study of blood T cell repertoires in COVID-19. Measured with immunoSEQ multiplex PCR; TCRdb has only the in-frame clones, and not every one. The sample lists about 84,000 clones; around four fifths were seen once. The material sequenced was peripheral blood. The source is a man at least 80 years old with active or convalescent COVID-19.

J is TRBJ2-3 and V is TRBV24-1; D ambiguous. This CDR3 comprises 15 residues. V lost 5 bases to trimming and J lost 2 bases, with 13 bases between them. The germline gives CDR1 KGHDR, CDR2 SFDVKD. In nucleotides, the CDR3 is TGTGCCACCAGTGCGTCAGGCCCAACCACAGATACGCAGTATTTT. Protein product: CATSASGPTTDTQYF.

V is TRBV6-6 and J is TRBJ2-5; D remains ambiguous. Germline values: CDR1 MNHNY, CDR2 SVGAGI (reference sequence). V was clipped by 5 bases and J by 5 bases, with 6 bases between them. The CDR3 loop spans 11 amino acids. CDR3 loop: CASSTEETQYF. The CDR3 DNA is TGTGCCAGCAGTACCGAGGAGACCCAGTACTTC.

The chain links TRBV5-1 to TRBJ2-2; 8 bases are shared with TRBD1. Trimming at V came to 4 bases and at J to 7 bases, leaving 12 bases not matched to a gene. Germline V gives CDR1 SGHRS, CDR2 YFSETQ. The CDR3 has 16 amino acids. The CDR3 sequence is CASSPSGTGLLGELFF. Written as DNA, the CDR3 is TGCGCCAGCAGCCCCTCCGGGACAGGACTACTCGGGGAGCTGTTTTTT.

This clone came up a few times. This chain joins TRBV19 and TRBJ2-2; the D is unclear. Trimming removed 3 bases from V and 7 bases from J, with 9 bases in between. The germline CDR1 and CDR2 sequences are LNHDA and SQIVND (reference sequence). The CDR3 length is 13 residues. CDR3 DNA sequence: TGTGCCAGTAGTATTGGTCAGGTCGGGGAGCTGTTTTTT. It encodes CASSIGQVGELFF.

V gene TRBV3-1 (or the pseudogene TRBV3-2) combines with J gene TRBJ2-5; TRBD2 matches at 7 bases. Trimming took 4 bases from V and 7 from J; bases not matched to a gene: 9. Germline V gene lookup returns CDR1 LGHDT and CDR2 YNNKEL (reference sequence). The CDR3 has 14 residues. The CDR3 DNA follows: TGTGCCAGCAGCCCTAGCGGCCCTGGGGGGACCCAGTACTTC. Residues: CASSPSGPGGTQYF.

The CDR3 coding sequence is TGTGCCAGTAGTACTAGGGACAGCCCTTACAATGAGCAGTTCTTC. Amino acid sequence: CASSTRDSPYNEQFF. The chain recombines TRBV19 with TRBJ2-1, with TRBD1 matching 7 bases. Per the germline V gene, CDR1 is LNHDA and CDR2 is SQIVND (reference sequence). V trimming: 4 bases; J trimming: 4 bases; junction bases outside the gene matches: 7. The CDR3 runs 15 residues.

This clone appeared a single time. The chain carries TRBV27 and TRBJ2-7; 9 nucleotides agree with TRBD1. The CDR3 sequence is 16 residues long. V gave up 6 bases and J gave up 2 bases; unmatched junction bases: 11. Germline lookup yields CDR1 MNHEY and CDR2 SMNVEV (reference sequence). The DNA of the CDR3 is TGTGCCAGCAGACCAAAGGGACAGGGAGGCACCTACGAGCAGTACTTC. Protein: CASRPKGQGGTYEQYF.

This rearrangement joins TRBV2 to TRBJ1-4; perhaps TRBD1 as D (5 bases). The CDR3 consists of 14 residues. Germline lookup yields CDR1 SNHLY and CDR2 FYNNEI. Trimming removed 6 bases at V and 7 bases at J, with 15 bases between. CDR3 protein: CASSPVGPREKLFF. DNA of the CDR3: TGTGCCAGCAGCCCGGTGGGGCCCCGTGAAAAACTGTTTTTT.

The rearrangement joins TRBV2 to TRBJ2-2, with 9 bases matching TRBD2. CDR1 SNHLY and CDR2 FYNNEI come from the germline V gene. The CDR3 has 15 amino acids. Unmatched junction bases numbered 3, after V lost 2 bases and J lost 5 bases. The CDR3 loop is CASSERAGGTGELFF. The CDR3 nucleotides read TGTGCCAGCAGTGAAAGAGCGGGGGGTACCGGGGAGCTGTTTTTT.

The V gene is TRBV30, the J gene TRBJ2-3, with 10 bases aligning to TRBD2. The trim removed 2 bases at V and 1 base at J, leaving 3 bases unmatched. The CDR3 contains 15 residues. CDR1 and CDR2 (germline): GTSNPN, SVGIG (reference sequence). Written as DNA, the CDR3 is TGTGCCTGGAGTCTTCTAGCGGGGGGCACAGATACGCAGTATTTT. It translates to CAWSLLAGGTDTQYF.

This clone has just a few counts. The chain is built from TRBV4-2 and TRBJ1-6, with TRBD1 matching over 7 bases. In germline, CDR1 is LGHNA, CDR2 YNFKEQ. With 6 bases clipped from V and 5 bases from J, the junction kept 13 bases outside the gene matches. This CDR3 comprises 17 residues. In DNA, the CDR3 is TGTGCCAGCAGGGGGGGATTGCGGGACAGACATAATTCACCCCTCCACTTT. It translates to CASRGGLRDRHNSPLHF.

The sample holds a few counts of this clone. The chain employs TRBV5-6 and TRBJ2-7, with D tentatively TRBD2 (5 bases). V was clipped by 1 base and J by 2 bases, with 25 bases between them. The CDR3 has 19 residues. CDR1 SGHDT and CDR2 YYEEEE come from the germline V gene. The CDR3 loop is CASSLLFKLRTRGTYEQYF. The CDR3 DNA follows: TGTGCCAGCAGCTTGCTTTTTAAGTTAAGAACACGGGGTACCTACGAGCAGTACTTC.

V is TRBV5-5 and J is TRBJ1-5; the D gene is possibly TRBD1 (6 bases). The CDR3 has 15 amino acids. With 4 bases removed from V and 5 bases from J, the gap between germline ends came to 16 bases. Germline V gives CDR1 SGHKS, CDR2 YYEKEE (reference sequence). The CDR3 DNA sequence: TGTGCCAGCAGCGCCCGAGGGGGTGGTGATCAGCCCCAGCATTTT. This encodes CASSARGGGDQPQHF.

The chain is built from TRBV18 and TRBJ1-2; TRBD1 agrees at 9 bases. The V gene's germline CDR1 is KGHSH and CDR2 LQKENI. The CDR3 spans 14 residues. Trimming at V came to 6 bases and at J to 8 bases, leaving 10 bases not matched to a gene. CDR3: CASSEGQGETGYTF. The CDR3 DNA sequence: TGTGCCAGCTCGGAGGGACAGGGCGAGACCGGCTACACCTTC.

As concerns this clone: The same CDR3 can be traced to other DNA sequences in this sample. The rearrangement joins TRBV18 to TRBJ1-6; D possibly corresponds to TRBD1 (6 bases). V dropped 3 bases and J dropped 9 bases, with 9 bases sitting between them. The CDR3 totals 13 residues. The germline gives CDR1 KGHSH, CDR2 LQKENI. CDR3 nucleotides: TGTGCCAGCTCACCGGACAGCTCTTCACCCCTCCACTTT. Its protein is CASSPDSSSPLHF. Drawing the rest from reference TRBV18 and TRBJ1-6, the complete variable domain is NAGVMQNPRHLVRRRGQEARLRCSPMKGHSHVYWYRQLPEEGLKFMVYLQKENIIDESGMPKERFSAEFPKEGPSILRIQQVVRGDSAAYFCASSPDSSSPLHFGNGTRLTVT.

This chain connects TRBV7-2 to TRBJ2-3, with 9 bases fitting TRBD2. V shed 2 bases, J shed 2 bases, and the junction held 5 bases outside the gene matches. The CDR3 totals 16 residues. Germline loops: CDR1 SGHTA, CDR2 FQGNSA. The CDR3 sequence is CASSLRLADLTDTQYF. Here the CDR3 DNA reads TGTGCCAGCAGCTTACGACTAGCGGATCTCACAGATACGCAGTATTTT. Full variable domain (missing parts from reference TRBV7-2 and TRBJ2-3): GAGVSQSPSNKVTEKGKDVELRCDPISGHTALYWYRQSLGQGLEFLIYFQGNSAPDKSGLPSDRFSAERTGGSVSTLTIQRTQQEDSAVYLCASSLRLADLTDTQYFGPGTRLTVL.

This chain's CDR3 is CASSFMTGGHQPQHF. The CDR3 DNA reads as TGTGCCAGCAGTTTTATGACAGGGGGCCATCAGCCCCAGCATTTT. The J gene is TRBJ1-5, the V gene TRBV28, with 10 bases lining up with TRBD1. Germline CDR1 is MDHEN and CDR2 is SYDVKM. Losses at the gene ends were 3 bases for V and 5 bases for J; bases not matched to a gene: 4. The CDR3 sequence is 15 residues long. Full variable domain (missing parts from reference TRBV28 and TRBJ1-5): DVKVTQSSRYLVKRTGEKVFLECVQDMDHENMFWYRQDPGLGLRLIYFSYDVKMKEKGDIPEGYSVSREKKERFSLILESASTNQTSMYLCASSFMTGGHQPQHFGDGTRLSIL.

The V gene is TRBV19, the J gene TRBJ1-5; 10 bases are shared with TRBD1. The length of the CDR3 is 15 residues. V lost 1 base to trimming and J lost 6 bases; unmatched junction nucleotides: 3. Germline CDR1 and CDR2: LNHDA and SQIVND (reference sequence). CDR3 in DNA: TGTGCCAGTAGTATAGGACAGGGGGCAACTCAGCCCCAGCATTTT. Translation: CASSIGQGATQPQHF.

This clone was counted a few times. CDR3 bases: TGTGCCAGCAGGTTACAGGGTCCCGGGGAGCTGTTTTTT. It codes for CASRLQGPGELFF. The chain is built from TRBV3-1 (or the pseudogene TRBV3-2) and TRBJ2-2, with a tentative D call TRBD1 (6 bases). Trimming stripped 6 bases from V and 6 bases from J, with 11 bases between. CDR1 and CDR2 (germline): LGHDT, YNNKEL (reference sequence). This CDR3 has 13 amino acids.

The rearrangement joins TRBV19 to TRBJ2-1; tentative D call: TRBD2 (5 bases). The length of the CDR3 is 14 residues. CDR1 is LNHDA, CDR2 SQIVND, per germline (reference sequence). Trimming removed 7 bases at V and 10 bases at J, with 20 bases between. The CDR3 is CASTAWPSAGEQFF. The CDR3 DNA reads as TGTGCCAGTACGGCCTGGCCTTCCGCGGGCGAGCAGTTCTTC.

This clone was seen once. The chain joins TRBV2 to TRBJ2-1, with 7 bases that match TRBD2. The CDR3 consists of 13 residues. CDR1 and CDR2 from the germline V gene are SNHLY and FYNNEI. The ends lost 1 base at V and 14 bases at J; junction bases unmatched: 8. The CDR3 DNA follows: TGTGCCAGCAGTGAAGGGGGAGGGAGGGGTGAGTTCTTC. Protein: CASSEGGGRGEFF.

The chain uses TRBV5-1 and TRBJ1-4, with D uncertain. CDR1 is SGHRS and CDR2 is YFSETQ in the germline V gene. The CDR3 contains 13 residues. The V and J ends lost 0 bases and 4 bases respectively, with 4 bases between them. CDR3 region: CASSLDSNEKLFF. CDR3 DNA: TGCGCCAGCAGCTTGGACAGTAATGAAAAACTGTTTTTT.

This rearrangement joins TRBV7-2 to TRBJ1-5; 8 nucleotides align to TRBD1. From germline, CDR1 is SGHTA and CDR2 FQGNSA. V gave up 3 bases and J gave up 0 bases; unmatched junction bases: 1. The CDR3 consists of 15 residues. In DNA form, the CDR3 reads TGTGCCAGCAGCTTGGGACAGGTTAGCAATCAGCCCCAGCATTTT. The encoded protein is CASSLGQVSNQPQHF.

The chain employs TRBV5-1 and TRBJ2-7; tentatively, D is TRBD1 (6 bases). The CDR3 runs to 14 residues. The germline V and J ends were trimmed by 0 bases and 3 bases, with 10 bases remaining between them. Per the germline V gene, CDR1 is SGHRS and CDR2 is YFSETQ. CDR3 in amino acids: CASSLEAGVYEQYF. CDR3 nucleotides: TGCGCCAGCAGCTTGGAGGCAGGGGTCTACGAGCAGTACTTC.